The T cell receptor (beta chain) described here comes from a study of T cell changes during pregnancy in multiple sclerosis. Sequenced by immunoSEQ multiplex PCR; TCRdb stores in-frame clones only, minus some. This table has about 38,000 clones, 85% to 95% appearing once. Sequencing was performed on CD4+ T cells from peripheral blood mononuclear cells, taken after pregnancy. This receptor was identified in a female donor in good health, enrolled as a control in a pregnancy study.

The DNA for the CDR3 is TGTGCCAGCAGGCTCCGGGAGGTCGGGTCCTACAATGAGCAGTTCTTC. Its translation is CASRLREVGSYNEQFF. This chain links TRBV5-4 with TRBJ2-1; 7 bases are a match to TRBD2. In germline, CDR1 is SGHNT, CDR2 YYREEE (reference sequence). This CDR3 region has 16 residues. V shed 5 bases and J 1 base; nucleotides not matched to a gene: 9.